Below are 27 T cell receptor beta chains sequenced from a single sample in a study of OX40 agonist ivuxolimab in advanced cancers. Some clones are missing from TCRdb's copy, which holds only in-frame ones; the method was immunoSEQ multiplex PCR. The sample comprises approximately 10,000 clones, approximately 86% of which are singletons, and 25% to 30% rests with the top ten. This sample comprised CD4+ or CD8+ T cells sorted from blood, obtained in a trial of the OX40 agonist ivuxolimab. Receptors originate from an adult with an advanced solid tumor such as melanoma, head and neck, liver or kidney cancer.

This rearrangement joins TRBV9 to TRBJ2-5; 8 positions match TRBD2. Germline V lookup: CDR1 SGDLS, CDR2 YYNGEE. Germline trimming cut 3 bases from V and 0 bases from J; bases unmatched to any gene: 16. The CDR3 has 19 amino acids. CDR3 in amino acids: CASSGEVSGGHPYQETQYF. The CDR3 DNA follows: TGTGCCAGCAGCGGTGAGGTCAGCGGGGGACACCCGTACCAAGAGACCCAGTACTTC.

This clone was observed a few times. The chain joins TRBV6-5 to TRBJ2-5; D is possibly TRBD2 (6 bases). Trimming cost V 5 bases and J 2 bases, with 9 bases left between them. The CDR3 totals 13 residues. Germline V CDR1 and CDR2: MNHEY, SVGAGI. The CDR3 loop reads CASSNREQETQYF. CDR3 bases: TGTGCCAGCAGTAATCGGGAGCAAGAGACCCAGTACTTC.

The chain employs TRBV28 and TRBJ2-3; 9 bases match TRBD1. V lost 11 bases, J lost 3 bases, and 9 bases stayed unmatched. The CDR3 has 14 residues. Germline V gene lookup returns CDR1 MDHEN and CDR2 SYDVKM. CDR3 region: CAVSKQGATDTQYF. CDR3 DNA sequence: TGTGCCGTCTCAAAACAGGGGGCGACAGATACGCAGTATTTT.

This rearrangement joins TRBV28 to TRBJ1-2; D uncertain. CDR3 length equals 14 residues. V shed 1 base and J shed 2 bases, with 8 bases lying between them. The V gene's germline CDR1 is MDHEN and CDR2 SYDVKM. This CDR3 reads CASSLFRVNYGYTF. CDR3 nucleotide sequence: TGTGCCAGCAGTTTATTCCGCGTAAACTATGGCTACACCTTC.

J is TRBJ1-2 and V is TRBV11-2; no clear D. Trimming removed 5 bases from V and 0 bases from J, with 4 bases in between. Germline values: CDR1 SGHAT, CDR2 FQNNGV. This CDR3 has 12 amino acids. Here the CDR3 DNA reads TGTGCCAGCAGCCCCCCTAACTATGGCTACACCTTC. Encoded protein: CASSPPNYGYTF.

This chain uses TRBV5-8 with TRBJ1-3; D call uncertain. The CDR3 runs to 13 residues. V shed 0 bases and J shed 1 base, with 2 bases lying between them. The germline V gene has CDR1 SGHTS and CDR2 YDEGEE. The CDR3 bases are TGTGCCAGCAGCTTGGATTCTGGAAACACCATATATTTT. This translates into CASSLDSGNTIYF. The variable domain in full, with the rest retrieved from reference TRBV5-8 and TRBJ1-3, is EAGVTQSPTHLIKTRGQQATLRCSPISGHTSVYWYQQALGLGLQFLLWYDEGEERNRGNFPPRFSGRQFPNYSSELNVNALELEDSALYLCASSLDSGNTIYFGEGSWLTVV.

The V gene is TRBV28, the J gene TRBJ1-1; D gene uncertain. CDR1 is MDHEN and CDR2 is SYDVKM in the germline V gene. The CDR3 is 12 residues long. V was shortened by 2 bases and J by 6 bases, with 7 bases between the two germline ends. As DNA, the CDR3 is TGTGCCAGCAGTTTAGAGTATTCTGAAGCTTTCTTT. Translation: CASSLEYSEAFF.

The chain employs TRBV4-1 and TRBJ2-2; 10 nucleotides align to TRBD2. The CDR3 contains 17 residues. Germline CDR1 is MGHRA and CDR2 is YSYEKL. V lost 0 bases, J lost 6 bases, and 7 bases stayed unmatched. The CDR3 bases are TGCGCCAGCAGCCAAGATGCTAGCGGGAGTATCGCCGGGGAGCTGTTTTTT. This codes for CASSQDASGSIAGELFF.

The V gene is TRBV7-6, the J gene TRBJ1-3; no reliable D call. Trimming took 1 base from V and 2 from J, leaving 12 bases between them. The CDR3 is made up of 16 amino acids. Germline assignment: CDR1 SGHVS and CDR2 FNYEAQ. CDR3 residues: CASSLVVGGTGNTIYF. The DNA for the CDR3 is TGTGCCAGCAGCTTAGTTGTTGGAGGAACTGGAAACACCATATATTTT.

The table lists this clone with a few counts. The V and J genes are TRBV6-5 and TRBJ2-1; a possible D gene is TRBD2 (7 bases). This CDR3 contains 13 residues. CDR1 MNHEY and CDR2 SVGAGI come from the germline V gene. Trimming pared 7 bases from V and 7 bases from J, leaving 14 bases between. CDR3 bases: TGTGCCAGCACCCCAGCGGGGACAAATGAGCAGTTCTTC. Its protein product is CASTPAGTNEQFF.

Only a few counts were recorded for this clone. The chain couples TRBV4-2 to TRBJ2-7, with TRBD2 matching 14 bases. The V and J ends lost 1 base and 5 bases, in that order; junction bases with no gene match: 1. CDR3 size: 15 residues. The germline V gene encodes CDR1 LGHNA and CDR2 YNFKEQ. The CDR3 is CASSQGLAGGNEQYF. Here the CDR3 DNA reads TGTGCCAGCAGCCAAGGACTAGCGGGAGGGAACGAGCAGTACTTC.

This clone was found a few times. J is TRBJ2-7 and V is TRBV30; possibly TRBD2 for D (5 bases). Trimming took off 6 bases at V and 0 bases at J, with 9 bases between the two ends. The CDR3 totals 12 residues. Germline CDR1 reads GTSNPN; CDR2 reads SVGIG (reference sequence). CDR3: CACGISSYEQYF. CDR3 DNA sequence: TGTGCCTGCGGGATCAGCTCCTACGAGCAGTACTTC.

The DNA for the CDR3 is TGTGCCAGCAGTTTCCCCATGCAGCCCCAGCATTTT. It translates to CASSFPMQPQHF. This chain connects TRBV6-5 to TRBJ1-5; no clear D. The CDR3 runs to 12 residues. V was shortened by 4 bases and J by 7 bases, with 8 bases between the two germline ends. Germline-derived CDR1 and CDR2 are MNHEY and SVGAGI.

V and J are TRBV14 and TRBJ1-5; D is uncertain. The CDR3 has 13 amino acids. Trimming stripped 3 bases from V and 4 bases from J, with 7 bases between. From germline, CDR1 is SGHDN and CDR2 FVKESK. CDR3 DNA sequence: TGTGCCAGCAGCCAGAGGCTTAATCAGCCCCAGCATTTT. It specifies CASSQRLNQPQHF.

J is TRBJ2-2 and V is TRBV6-5; no clear D gene. This CDR3 contains 14 residues. Germline V gene sequence: CDR1 MNHEY, CDR2 SVGAGI. V shed 4 bases and J shed 5 bases, with 11 bases lying between them. The CDR3 sequence: CASSFEPGTGELFF. The CDR3 DNA reads as TGTGCCAGCAGTTTCGAACCAGGAACCGGGGAGCTGTTTTTT.

This clone appeared a single time. The chain joins TRBV5-6 to TRBJ2-5, with 11 bases fitting TRBD1. V lost 4 bases, J lost 2 bases, and 7 bases stayed unmatched. The CDR3 consists of 16 residues. Germline V gene lookup returns CDR1 SGHDT and CDR2 YYEEEE. The CDR3 DNA sequence: TGTGCCAGCAGCCCTGGACAGGGGGCATTACAAGAGACCCAGTACTTC. The encoded protein is CASSPGQGALQETQYF.

CDR3 nucleotide sequence: TGTGCCAGCAGCCCCGAACTAGCGGTAACCAATGAGCAGTTCTTC. The encoded protein is CASSPELAVTNEQFF. The rearrangement uses TRBV7-9 and TRBJ2-1, with 8 bases lining up with TRBD2. CDR1 and CDR2 (germline): SEHNR, FQNEAQ (reference sequence). The V segment lost 5 bases and the J segment 6 bases; nucleotides outside the gene matches: 9. CDR3 length equals 15 residues.

The chain uses TRBV27 and TRBJ2-7; TRBD1 matches at 8 bases. In germline, CDR1 is MNHEY, CDR2 SMNVEV (reference sequence). The V and J ends lost 1 base and 4 bases, in that order; junction bases with no gene match: 12. This CDR3 region has 17 residues. The CDR3 bases are TGTGCCAGCAGTTTATTCTCCCGACAGGGGCGGTTGTACGAGCAGTACTTC. Translation gives CASSLFSRQGRLYEQYF.

J is TRBJ2-7 and V is TRBV28; D gene ambiguous. Germline V gene data show CDR1 as MDHEN and CDR2 as SYDVKM. V lost 3 bases to trimming and J lost 5 bases, with 14 bases between them. The CDR3 is 14 residues long. CDR3 loop: CASSFGSRPHEQYF. DNA of the CDR3: TGTGCCAGCAGTTTCGGTTCCCGGCCCCACGAGCAGTACTTC.

The J gene is TRBJ1-5, the V gene TRBV7-9; TRBD1 is a possible D gene (5 bases). Trimming left V 2 bases short and J 6 bases short, with 5 bases between. In germline, CDR1 is SEHNR, CDR2 FQNEAQ (reference sequence). This CDR3 has 12 amino acids. The CDR3 is CASSLQGQPQHF. CDR3 DNA sequence: TGTGCCAGCAGCTTACAGGGTCAGCCCCAGCATTTT. Full variable domain (remainder filled in from reference TRBV7-9 and TRBJ1-5): DTGVSQNPRHKITKRGQNVTFRCDPISEHNRLYWYRQTLGQGPEFLTYFQNEAQLEKSRLLSDRFSAERPKGSFSTLEIQRTEQGDSAMYLCASSLQGQPQHFGDGTRLSIL.

V usage is TRBV7-3 and J usage is TRBJ2-7; D is ambiguous. V lost 2 bases to trimming and J lost 2 bases, with 7 bases between them. Germline values: CDR1 SGHTA, CDR2 FQGTGA. The length of the CDR3 is 13 residues. CDR3 nucleotide sequence: TGTGCCAGCAGCTTAGGTAATGCCTACGAGCAGTACTTC. It codes for CASSLGNAYEQYF.

The rearrangement links TRBV10-1 to TRBJ2-2; D gene ambiguous. Germline loops: CDR1 WNHNN, CDR2 SYGVQD (reference sequence). The CDR3 loop spans 14 amino acids. Trimming removed 0 bases from V and 7 bases from J, with 9 bases in between. In DNA form, the CDR3 reads TGCGCCAGCAGTGAGTCTGACTGGAGCGGGGAGCTGTTTTTT. It translates to CASSESDWSGELFF.

This chain connects TRBV5-6 to TRBJ2-2, with 7 positions matching TRBD1. The J segment lost 5 bases and the V segment lost 2 bases, leaving 6 bases of the junction unmatched. Germline values: CDR1 SGHDT, CDR2 YYEEEE. This CDR3 is 15 amino acids long. CDR3 region: CASSFRDRATGELFF. The DNA for the CDR3 is TGTGCCAGCAGCTTTCGTGACAGGGCTACCGGGGAGCTGTTTTTT.

This sequence joins TRBV7-9 and TRBJ2-1; 12 nucleotides match TRBD2. The germline V gene encodes CDR1 SEHNR and CDR2 FQNEAQ (reference sequence). Unmatched junction bases numbered 5, after V lost 3 bases and J lost 8 bases. The CDR3 has 15 residues. CDR3 DNA: TGTGCCAGCAGCTTTCCGACTAGCGGGAGCGATGAGCAGTTCTTC. The encoded protein is CASSFPTSGSDEQFF. The full variable domain, completed using reference TRBV7-9 and TRBJ2-1, is DTGVSQNPRHKITKRGQNVTFRCDPISEHNRLYWYRQTLGQGPEFLTYFQNEAQLEKSRLLSDRFSAERPKGSFSTLEIQRTEQGDSAMYLCASSFPTSGSDEQFFGPGTRLTVL.

The chain couples TRBV19 to TRBJ1-5; D gene uncertain. Germline V lookup: CDR1 LNHDA, CDR2 SQIVND (reference sequence). The CDR3 covers 13 residues. Trimming removed 1 base at V and 9 bases at J, with 10 bases between. The CDR3 spells CASSIGVGWPQHF. In DNA, the CDR3 is TGTGCCAGTAGTATAGGGGTGGGATGGCCCCAGCATTTT.

The chain links TRBV6-4 to TRBJ1-6; 7 positions match TRBD1. The germline V gene encodes CDR1 MRHNA and CDR2 SNTAGT. With V trimmed by 3 bases and J by 10 bases, 6 bases remained unmatched. There are 14 residues in the CDR3. Here the CDR3 reads CASSETGEGSPLHF. CDR3 bases: TGTGCCAGCAGTGAAACAGGGGAAGGATCACCCCTCCACTTT.

The chain employs TRBV6-4 and TRBJ2-3, with 13 bases matching TRBD2. Looked up from germline, CDR1 is MRHNA and CDR2 is SNTAGT. The V gene end was trimmed by 4 bases and the J gene end by 4 bases; junction bases not matched to a gene: 5. This CDR3 region has 16 residues. The DNA of the CDR3 is TGTGCCAGCAGTGCGTCAGGACTAGCGGGAGCAGATACGCAGTATTTT. This codes for CASSASGLAGADTQYF.